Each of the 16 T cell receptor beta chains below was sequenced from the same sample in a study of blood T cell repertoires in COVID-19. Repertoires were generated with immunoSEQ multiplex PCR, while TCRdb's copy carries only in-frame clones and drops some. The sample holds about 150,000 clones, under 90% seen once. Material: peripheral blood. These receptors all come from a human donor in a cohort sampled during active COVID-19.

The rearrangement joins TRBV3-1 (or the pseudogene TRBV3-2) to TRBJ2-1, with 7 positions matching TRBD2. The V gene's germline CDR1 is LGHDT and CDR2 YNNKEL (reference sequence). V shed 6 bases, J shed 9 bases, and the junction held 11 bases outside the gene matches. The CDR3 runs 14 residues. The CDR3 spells CASRFGLETGEQFF. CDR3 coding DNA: TGTGCCAGCAGGTTTGGACTAGAGACGGGTGAGCAGTTCTTC.

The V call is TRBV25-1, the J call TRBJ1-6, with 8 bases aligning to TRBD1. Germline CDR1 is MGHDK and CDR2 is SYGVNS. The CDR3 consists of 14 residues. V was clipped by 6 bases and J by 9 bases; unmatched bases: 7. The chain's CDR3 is CASSAGGVGSPLHF. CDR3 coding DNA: TGTGCCAGCAGCGCAGGGGGCGTTGGTTCACCCCTCCACTTT.

As DNA, the CDR3 is TGTGCCAGTAGTATGTTTGCGGGAGTGTCAGATACGCAGTATTTT. Encoded protein: CASSMFAGVSDTQYF. The V and J genes are TRBV19 and TRBJ2-3, with TRBD2 matching 7 bases. Trimming took 3 bases from V and 4 from J; bases not matched to a gene: 7. Germline V lookup: CDR1 LNHDA, CDR2 SQIVND (reference sequence). The CDR3 runs to 15 residues.

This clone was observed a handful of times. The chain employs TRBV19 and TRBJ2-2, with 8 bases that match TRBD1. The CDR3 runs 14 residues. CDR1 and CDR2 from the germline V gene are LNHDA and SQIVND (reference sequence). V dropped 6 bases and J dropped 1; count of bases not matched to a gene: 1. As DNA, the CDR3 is TGTGCCAGTAGAGGGACAGGGAACACCGGGGAGCTGTTTTTT. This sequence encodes CASRGTGNTGELFF.

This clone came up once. In nucleotides, the CDR3 is TGTGCCAGCAGCTTGAGCACAGTCTATAGCAATCAGCCCCAGCATTTT. Its translation: CASSLSTVYSNQPQHF. The V call is TRBV5-5, the J call TRBJ1-5; D gene ambiguous. Germline V gives CDR1 SGHKS, CDR2 YYEKEE (reference sequence). V was cut by 1 base and J by 0 bases, with 11 bases left in between. The CDR3 extends over 16 amino acids.

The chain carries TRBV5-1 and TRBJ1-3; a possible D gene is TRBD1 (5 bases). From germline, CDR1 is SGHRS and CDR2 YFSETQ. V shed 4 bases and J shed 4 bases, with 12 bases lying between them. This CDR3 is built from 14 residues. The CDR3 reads CASSEGTSGNTIYF. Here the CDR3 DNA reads TGCGCCAGCAGCGAGGGGACTTCGGGAAACACCATATATTTT.

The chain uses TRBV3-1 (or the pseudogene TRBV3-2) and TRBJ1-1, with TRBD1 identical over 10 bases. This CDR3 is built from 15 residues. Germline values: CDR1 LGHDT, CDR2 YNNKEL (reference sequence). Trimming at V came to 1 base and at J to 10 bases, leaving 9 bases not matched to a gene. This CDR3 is CASSQGATGGWSAFF. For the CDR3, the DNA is TGTGCCAGCAGCCAAGGGGCGACAGGGGGCTGGTCAGCTTTCTTT.

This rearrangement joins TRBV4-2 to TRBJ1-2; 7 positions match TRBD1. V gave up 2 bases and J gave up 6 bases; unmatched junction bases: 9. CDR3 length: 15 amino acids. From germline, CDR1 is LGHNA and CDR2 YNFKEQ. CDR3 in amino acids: CASSQYRVGGHGYTF. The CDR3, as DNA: TGTGCCAGCAGCCAATACAGGGTAGGGGGCCATGGCTACACCTTC.

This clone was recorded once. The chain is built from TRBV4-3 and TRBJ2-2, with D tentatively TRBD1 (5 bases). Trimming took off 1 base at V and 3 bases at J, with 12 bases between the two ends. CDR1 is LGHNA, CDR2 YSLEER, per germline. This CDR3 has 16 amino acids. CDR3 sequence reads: CASSQGAGWYTGELFF. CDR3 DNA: TGCGCCAGCAGCCAAGGTGCAGGGTGGTACACCGGGGAGCTGTTTTTT.

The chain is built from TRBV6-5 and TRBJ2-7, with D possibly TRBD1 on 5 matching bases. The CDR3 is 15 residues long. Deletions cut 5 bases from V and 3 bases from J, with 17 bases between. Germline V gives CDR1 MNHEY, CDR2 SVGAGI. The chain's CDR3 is CASSPNSVGHYEQYF. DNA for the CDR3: TGTGCCAGCAGTCCTAACAGCGTGGGGCACTACGAGCAGTACTTC.

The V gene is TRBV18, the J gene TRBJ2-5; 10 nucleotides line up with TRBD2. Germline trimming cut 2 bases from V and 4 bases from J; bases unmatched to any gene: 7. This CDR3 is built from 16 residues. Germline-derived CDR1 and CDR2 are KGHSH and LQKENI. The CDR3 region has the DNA TGTGCCAGCTCACCATCCACTAGCGGGGTGAGAGAGACCCAGTACTTC. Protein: CASSPSTSGVRETQYF.

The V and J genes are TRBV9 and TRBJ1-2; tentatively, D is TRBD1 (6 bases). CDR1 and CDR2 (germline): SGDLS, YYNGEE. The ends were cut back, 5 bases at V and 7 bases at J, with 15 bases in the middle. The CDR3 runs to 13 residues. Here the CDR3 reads CASRDRPVCGYTF. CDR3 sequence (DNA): TGTGCCAGCAGAGACAGGCCGGTCTGTGGCTACACCTTC.

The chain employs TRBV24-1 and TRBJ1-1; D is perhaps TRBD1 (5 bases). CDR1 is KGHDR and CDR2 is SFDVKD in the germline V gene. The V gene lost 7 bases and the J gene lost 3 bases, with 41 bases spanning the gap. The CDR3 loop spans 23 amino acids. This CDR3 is CATSGWGISAGPPGETGDTEAFF. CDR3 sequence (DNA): TGTGCCACCAGCGGTTGGGGAATATCGGCCGGGCCGCCGGGGGAGACCGGGGACACTGAAGCTTTCTTT.

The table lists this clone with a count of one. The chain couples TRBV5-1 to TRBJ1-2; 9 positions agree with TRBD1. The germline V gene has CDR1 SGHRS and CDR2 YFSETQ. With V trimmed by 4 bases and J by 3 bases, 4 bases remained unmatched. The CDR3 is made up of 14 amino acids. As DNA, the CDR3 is TGCGCCAGCAGCCCGACAGGGGGGGACTATGGCTACACCTTC. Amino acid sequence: CASSPTGGDYGYTF.

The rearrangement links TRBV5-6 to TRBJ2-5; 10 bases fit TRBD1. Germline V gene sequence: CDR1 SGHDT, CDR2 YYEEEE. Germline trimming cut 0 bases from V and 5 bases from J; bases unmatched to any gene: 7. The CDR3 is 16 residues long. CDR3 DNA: TGTGCCAGCAGCTTGGTGGGGGACAGGGGAATGGAGACCCAGTACTTC. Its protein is CASSLVGDRGMETQYF. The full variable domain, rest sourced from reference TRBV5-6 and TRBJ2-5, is DAGVTQSPTHLIKTRGQQVTLRCSPKSGHDTVSWYQQALGQGPQFIFQYYEEEERQRGNFPDRFSGHQFPNYSSELNVNALLLGDSALYLCASSLVGDRGMETQYFGPGTRLLVL.

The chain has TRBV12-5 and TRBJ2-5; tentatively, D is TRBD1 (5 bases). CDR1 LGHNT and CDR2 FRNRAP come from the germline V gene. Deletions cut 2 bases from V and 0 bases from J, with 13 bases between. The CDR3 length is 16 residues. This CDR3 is CASGLWQGANQETQYF. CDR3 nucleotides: TGTGCTAGTGGTTTGTGGCAGGGTGCCAACCAAGAGACCCAGTACTTC.